A selection of T cell receptor beta chains follows, all from one sample in a study of shared clonotypes between healthy human individuals. Some clones are missing from TCRdb's copy, which holds only in-frame ones; the method was immunoSEQ multiplex PCR. The table includes 450,000 to 500,000 clones, about 78% detected once. The sequencing input was PBMCs. Receptors originate from a woman aged 40-49 years in good health. Some clones in this sample may be carry-over from other donors' samples. The CDR3 runs from the conserved cysteine through the conserved F or W. The D gene is left open where the match is weak. Size is omitted from some rows. Given values are once, few, many or a class for expanded clones.

J: TRBJ2-1
size: many
V: TRBV27
D: TRBD2
DNA: TGTGCCAGCAGCCTGGGAACTAGCGGGAGCAATGAGCAGTTCTTC
CDR3: CASSLGTSGSNEQFF

J: TRBJ2-1
size: NA
V: TRBV4-1
D: NA
DNA: TGCGCCAGCAGCCAAGAGTGGGCGGGTTACAATGAGCAGTTCTTC
CDR3: CASSQEWAGYNEQFF

J: TRBJ2-3
size: NA
V: TRBV2
D: NA
DNA: TGTGCCAGCAGCCTTGGGCAGACAGATACGCAGTATTTT
CDR3: CASSLGQTDTQYF

J: TRBJ2-5
size: NA
V: TRBV2
D: TRBD1
DNA: TGTGCCAGCAGTGAAGGGGACAGGGTCCGGGAGACCCAGTACTTC
CDR3: CASSEGDRVRETQYF

J: TRBJ1-2
size: NA
V: TRBV4-2
D: TRBD1
DNA: TGTGCCAGCAGCCAAGATTTTGGTGAGGGGGCCGTCTATGGCTACACCTTC
CDR3: CASSQDFGEGAVYGYTF

J: TRBJ2-1
size: once
V: TRBV29-1
D: NA
DNA: TGCAGCGTTGAACGGCCTTTCGACAATGAGCAGTTCTTC
CDR3: CSVERPFDNEQFF

J: TRBJ1-2
size: NA
V: TRBV9
D: NA
DNA: TGTGCCAGCAGCGATGAAGGAAGGGTGGCCTATGGCTACACCTTC
CDR3: CASSDEGRVAYGYTF

J: TRBJ2-1
size: NA
V: TRBV10-3
D: TRBD2
DNA: TGTGCCATCCCCAGGGTTCGGAACCCGGGACTAGAGGGCAATGAGCAGTTCTTC
CDR3: CAIPRVRNPGLEGNEQFF

J: TRBJ2-7
size: NA
V: TRBV5-4
D: TRBD1
DNA: TGTGCCAGCAGCTCAGGACAGGTAATCTACGAGCAGTACTTC
CDR3: CASSSGQVIYEQYF

J: TRBJ2-2
size: NA
V: TRBV19
D: NA
DNA: TGTGCCAGTAGTCAGTCAGGATTAGCGCCCGGGGAGCTGTTTTTT
CDR3: CASSQSGLAPGELFF

J: TRBJ2-1
size: once
V: TRBV7-3
D: TRBD2
DNA: TGTGCCAGCAGCCCAGGTGGCGGGAGGCGCAATGAGCAGTTCTTC
CDR3: CASSPGGGRRNEQFF

J: TRBJ2-7
size: NA
V: TRBV21-1
D: NA
DNA: TGTGCCAGCAGCGGGTTAGCGGACATCTCCTACGAGCAGTACTTC
CDR3: CASSGLADISYEQYF

J: TRBJ2-7
size: few
V: TRBV13
D: NA
DNA: TGTGCCAGCAGTCTAAGGGGGTACGAGCAGTACTTC
CDR3: CASSLRGYEQYF

J: TRBJ2-7
size: NA
V: TRBV7-9
D: TRBD1
DNA: TGTGCCAGCAGCTTTCTCGGACAGGCCTACGAGCAGTACTTC
CDR3: CASSFLGQAYEQYF

J: TRBJ2-6
size: NA
V: TRBV6-6
D: TRBD1
DNA: TGTGCCAGCAGAACCGACAGGGCCCCTGGGGCCAACGTCCTGACTTTC
CDR3: CASRTDRAPGANVLTF

J: TRBJ2-5
size: NA
V: TRBV11-2
D: TRBD1
DNA: TGTGCCAGCAGCTTAGACCCCCGGCAGGGGGCGGAGACCCAGTACTTC
CDR3: CASSLDPRQGAETQYF

J: TRBJ2-7
size: NA
V: TRBV27
D: TRBD1
DNA: TGTGCCAGCACTTTTACCGGGACAGGGAAACACGAGCAGTACTTC
CDR3: CASTFTGTGKHEQYF